The 16 T cell receptor beta chains below come from one sample, sequenced in a study of control samples from healthy donors and cancer patients. The table came from immunoSEQ multiplex PCR; TCRdb's copy has only in-frame clones and leaves some out. The sample records roughly 100,000 clones, around 89% being singletons. The sample consisted of PBMCs. These receptors all stem from a man aged 60 to 75 with lung cancer.

The V and J genes are TRBV10-3 and TRBJ2-2, with a tentative D call TRBD2 (5 bases). CDR1 is ENHRY and CDR2 is SYGVKD in the germline V gene. Deletions cut 4 bases from V and 5 bases from J, with 11 bases between. This CDR3 comprises 14 residues. The CDR3 sequence is CAISGTTGTGELFF. CDR3 nucleotides: TGTGCCATCAGTGGGACGACGGGGACCGGGGAGCTGTTTTTT.

This CDR3 is CASSPRQGAGGELFF. The CDR3 nucleotides are TGTGCCAGCAGTCCCCGACAGGGGGCGGGCGGGGAGCTGTTTTTT. The gene calls are TRBV6-5 and TRBJ2-2, with 10 bases fitting TRBD1. Per the germline V gene, CDR1 is MNHEY and CDR2 is SVGAGI. CDR3 length equals 15 residues. V lost 5 bases, J lost 7 bases, and 7 bases stayed unmatched.

This clone was detected once. The chain joins TRBV6-5 to TRBJ2-2; D is possibly TRBD1 (5 bases). The V gene lost 7 bases and the J gene lost 6 bases, with 12 bases spanning the gap. The CDR3 has 13 amino acids. Germline V gene lookup returns CDR1 MNHEY and CDR2 SVGAGI. CDR3 coding DNA: TGTGCCAGCAAGCCGGACACCGCCGGGGAGCTGTTTTTT. Translation: CASKPDTAGELFF.

The chain uses TRBV6-5 and TRBJ2-1, with 7 bases matching TRBD1. CDR3 length equals 15 residues. Trimming at V came to 6 bases and at J to 3 bases, leaving 8 bases not matched to a gene. Looked up from germline, CDR1 is MNHEY and CDR2 is SVGAGI. The CDR3 protein is CASSSDRVFYNEQFF. The CDR3 DNA is TGTGCCAGCAGCAGCGACAGGGTTTTCTACAATGAGCAGTTCTTC.

The CDR3 protein is CASSLRTEAFF. The CDR3 nucleotides are TGTGCCAGTAGTCTGCGCACTGAAGCTTTCTTT. The chain combines TRBV19 with TRBJ1-1; D not resolved. This CDR3 has 11 residues. CDR1 LNHDA and CDR2 SQIVND come from the germline V gene (reference sequence). V gave up 5 bases and J gave up 4 bases, with 5 bases separating them.

The genes are TRBV9 and TRBJ2-3; tentatively, D is TRBD1 (6 bases). The CDR3 spans 15 residues. Germline V gives CDR1 SGDLS, CDR2 YYNGEE. V lost 0 bases and J lost 3, with 11 bases in between. The DNA for the CDR3 is TGTGCCAGCAGCGTAGTAGGGGGACGTACAGATACGCAGTATTTT. This translates into CASSVVGGRTDTQYF.

The chain combines TRBV24-1 with TRBJ2-2; a weak D match, TRBD2 (5 bases). This CDR3 region has 14 residues. V lost 5 bases and J 5 bases, leaving 11 bases between the germline ends. Germline V gives CDR1 KGHDR, CDR2 SFDVKD. CDR3 region: CATSGAADTGELFF. The CDR3 bases are TGTGCCACCAGTGGGGCAGCGGATACCGGGGAGCTGTTTTTT.

V usage is TRBV7-9 and J usage is TRBJ2-5; TRBD2 might be the D (7 bases). V was pared by 5 bases and J by 5 bases, with 15 bases between. This CDR3 has 14 amino acids. Germline assignment: CDR1 SEHNR and CDR2 FQNEAQ (reference sequence). CDR3 in DNA: TGTGCCAGCAGCGCTTCGGGGGGCCGGGAGACCCAGTACTTC. As protein: CASSASGGRETQYF.

V usage is TRBV4-2 and J usage is TRBJ2-5; D possibly corresponds to TRBD1 (5 bases). Trimming stripped 1 base from V and 3 bases from J, with 12 bases between. There are 15 residues in the CDR3. Germline assignment: CDR1 LGHNA and CDR2 YNFKEQ. The CDR3 sequence is CASSQVFSREETQYF. The CDR3 DNA sequence: TGTGCCAGCAGCCAAGTATTCAGCAGGGAAGAGACCCAGTACTTC.

The chain recombines TRBV6-5 with TRBJ2-1, with a possible D match to TRBD2 (6 bases). Trimming stripped 6 bases from V and 4 bases from J, with 13 bases between. Germline values: CDR1 MNHEY, CDR2 SVGAGI. The CDR3 covers 14 residues. CDR3 region: CASRRDFYYNEQFF. The CDR3 DNA is TGTGCCAGCAGAAGGGACTTCTATTACAATGAGCAGTTCTTC.

The chain uses TRBV4-1 and TRBJ1-5; D uncertain. V was cut by 1 base and J by 4 bases, with 11 bases left in between. The CDR3 extends over 15 amino acids. Looked up from germline, CDR1 is MGHRA and CDR2 is YSYEKL. For the CDR3, the DNA is TGCGCCAGCAGCCAAGCTACTGTGCTTAATCAGCCCCAGCATTTT. This gives the protein CASSQATVLNQPQHF.

The rearrangement uses TRBV7-9 and TRBJ1-2, with D possibly TRBD1 on 5 matching bases. The CDR3 sequence is 12 residues long. V was shortened by 4 bases and J by 4 bases, with 7 bases between the two germline ends. Germline V lookup: CDR1 SEHNR, CDR2 FQNEAQ (reference sequence). The CDR3 coding sequence is TGTGCCAGCAGCTACGGGACCTATGGCTACACCTTC. Translation gives CASSYGTYGYTF.

The genes are TRBV20-1 and TRBJ2-2; D ambiguous. The CDR3 contains 11 residues. Trimming stripped 5 bases from V and 5 bases from J, with 6 bases between. Germline CDR1 reads DFQATT; CDR2 reads SNEGSKA (reference sequence). The CDR3 reads CSAAYTGELFF. CDR3 in DNA: TGCAGTGCTGCTTATACCGGGGAGCTGTTTTTT.

The chain carries TRBV5-4 and TRBJ2-1; TRBD1 or TRBD2 may be the D gene (7 bases each). The V gene's germline CDR1 is SGHNT and CDR2 YYREEE (reference sequence). The ends were cut back, 4 bases at V and 2 bases at J, with 13 bases in the middle. The CDR3 contains 15 residues. The CDR3 DNA follows: TGTGCCAGCAGCGGGGGGGGGACAGCCTACAATGAGCAGTTCTTC. Its protein product is CASSGGGTAYNEQFF.

The rearrangement joins TRBV9 to TRBJ2-1; TRBD1 aligns across 8 bases. Germline V CDR1 and CDR2: SGDLS, YYNGEE. V lost 4 bases, J lost 3 bases, and 6 bases stayed unmatched. This CDR3 region has 15 residues. CDR3 DNA sequence: TGTGCCAGCAGCCTAAGGACAGGGAACTACAATGAGCAGTTCTTC. Its translation is CASSLRTGNYNEQFF.

The chain couples TRBV7-6 to TRBJ2-5, with 10 positions matching TRBD2. Germline V lookup: CDR1 SGHVS, CDR2 FNYEAQ. The CDR3 is made up of 15 amino acids. V trimming: 5 bases; J trimming: 5 bases; junction bases outside the gene matches: 8. The CDR3 sequence: CASSPVPGLAETQYF. The CDR3 nucleotides read TGTGCCAGCAGCCCCGTACCGGGACTAGCGGAGACCCAGTACTTC.